Presented here are 32 T cell receptor beta chains from one specimen sequenced in a study of high-grade serous ovarian cancer treatment subgroups. Clones were sequenced by immunoSEQ multiplex PCR, and TCRdb holds only the in-frame ones, with some missing. The table shows over 4,500 clones, with over 65% occurring only once. Tumor tissue was taken before any definitive surgery or chemotherapy was given. Material for sequencing was tumor tissue. The receptors here all came from a human donor with high-grade serous ovarian cancer.

The chain combines TRBV6-4 with TRBJ1-5; D not resolved. Germline CDR1 reads MRHNA; CDR2 reads SNTAGT. V dropped 3 bases and J dropped 2 bases, with 17 bases sitting between them. CDR3 length: 17 amino acids. The CDR3 is CASSDSRTQTRNQPQHF. The DNA for the CDR3 is TGTGCCAGCAGTGATTCTAGGACTCAAACGCGCAATCAGCCCCAGCATTTT.

This chain joins TRBV29-1 and TRBJ1-4; D is possibly TRBD1 (5 bases). Germline V lookup: CDR1 SQVTM, CDR2 ANQGSEA. V was shortened by 5 bases and J by 1 base, with 8 bases between the two germline ends. The CDR3 has 13 residues. CDR3 nucleotide sequence: TGCAGCGTTCAGAGGGGAACTAATGAAAAACTGTTTTTT. Translating gives CSVQRGTNEKLFF.

V and J are TRBV7-9 and TRBJ2-7; 7 nucleotides match TRBD1. Germline CDR1 SEHNR, CDR2 FQNEAQ (reference sequence). The CDR3 has 15 amino acids. V was pared by 6 bases and J by 3 bases, with 11 bases of the junction left unmatched. The CDR3, as DNA: TGTGCCAGCAGTCCATTTACAGGGGATCGCTACGAGCAGTACTTC. Translated, it gives CASSPFTGDRYEQYF. The variable domain in full, completed from reference TRBV7-9 and TRBJ2-7, reads DTGVSQNPRHKITKRGQNVTFRCDPISEHNRLYWYRQTLGQGPEFLTYFQNEAQLEKSRLLSDRFSAERPKGSFSTLEIQRTEQGDSAMYLCASSPFTGDRYEQYFGPGTRLTVT.

This rearrangement joins TRBV6-5 to TRBJ1-1; D ambiguous. V was clipped by 5 bases and J by 3 bases, with 7 bases between them. Per germline, CDR1 MNHEY and CDR2 SVGAGI. This CDR3 is built from 12 residues. CDR3 in amino acids: CASSAWDTEAFF. DNA for the CDR3: TGTGCCAGCAGTGCGTGGGACACTGAAGCTTTCTTT.

This clone appeared a single time. The J gene is TRBJ2-1, the V gene TRBV5-4; D is perhaps TRBD2 (6 bases). This CDR3 contains 13 residues. Germline CDR1 and CDR2: SGHNT and YYREEE (reference sequence). V shed 0 bases and J shed 6 bases, with 7 bases lying between them. In nucleotides, the CDR3 is TGTGCCAGCAGCTTGGCCGGGGGCAATGAGCAGTTCTTC. Protein sequence: CASSLAGGNEQFF. Using reference TRBV5-4 and TRBJ2-1 for the parts outside the CDR3, the full variable domain is ETGVTQSPTHLIKTRGQQVTLRCSSQSGHNTVSWYQQALGQGPQFIFQYYREEENGRGNFPPRFSGLQFPNYSSELNVNALELDDSALYLCASSLAGGNEQFFGPGTRLTVL.

The chain uses TRBV5-4 and TRBJ2-7; no clear D. There are 16 residues in the CDR3. Germline assignment: CDR1 SGHNT and CDR2 YYREEE (reference sequence). The V gene lost 0 bases and the J gene lost 1 base, with 14 bases spanning the gap. For the CDR3, the DNA is TGTGCCAGCAGCTTGGCCGATCGCCCGAATTCCTACGAGCAGTACTTC. This translates into CASSLADRPNSYEQYF.

This clone was recorded once. This chain connects TRBV6-5 to TRBJ2-4; TRBD1 might be the D (6 bases). CDR1 and CDR2 from the germline V gene are MNHEY and SVGAGI. The CDR3 spans 15 residues. The germline V and J ends were trimmed by 6 bases and 0 bases, with 12 bases remaining between them. The DNA of the CDR3 is TGTGCCAGCAGCTCCACAGGGTTAGCCAAAAACATTCAGTACTTC. Its protein product is CASSSTGLAKNIQYF.

The chain has TRBV5-1 and TRBJ1-6, with 7 bases identical to TRBD1. The CDR3 consists of 15 residues. V lost 2 bases, J lost 5 bases, and 4 bases stayed unmatched. The germline gives CDR1 SGHRS, CDR2 YFSETQ. The CDR3 DNA reads as TGCGCCAGCAGCTTAACAGGGGTTGATAATTCACCCCTCCACTTT. Its protein product is CASSLTGVDNSPLHF.

The chain couples TRBV5-5 to TRBJ2-2, with 9 positions matching TRBD2. CDR1 is SGHKS, CDR2 YYEKEE, per germline (reference sequence). The ends lost 0 bases at V and 7 bases at J; junction bases unmatched: 10. The CDR3 contains 17 residues. CDR3 sequence reads: CASSLGASGTLNGELFF. The DNA for the CDR3 is TGTGCCAGCAGCTTGGGTGCTAGCGGGACTCTCAACGGGGAGCTGTTTTTT.

This chain uses TRBV7-2 with TRBJ2-5; tentatively, D is TRBD1 (6 bases). CDR1 and CDR2 from the germline V gene are SGHTA and FQGNSA. This CDR3 has 14 residues. V was cut by 3 bases and J by 5 bases, with 13 bases left in between. The CDR3: CASSFGGPRETQYF. CDR3 nucleotide sequence: TGTGCCAGCAGCTTTGGGGGCCCCCGGGAGACCCAGTACTTC.

A single count supports this clone. The chain combines TRBV10-3 with TRBJ2-1; 8 bases map to TRBD1. Trimming at V came to 6 bases and at J to 0 bases, leaving 4 bases not matched to a gene. The CDR3 spans 15 residues. CDR1 ENHRY and CDR2 SYGVKD come from the germline V gene. The CDR3 bases are TGTGCCATCAGGGCCGGGACAGGCTCCTACAATGAGCAGTTCTTC. It encodes CAIRAGTGSYNEQFF.

This chain connects TRBV18 to TRBJ2-7, with D maybe TRBD2 (5 bases). Looked up from germline, CDR1 is KGHSH and CDR2 is LQKENI. Trimming removed 0 bases at V and 3 bases at J, with 9 bases between. This CDR3 spans 14 amino acids. The CDR3 sequence is CASSPPTGYYEQYF. The CDR3 DNA reads TGTGCCAGCTCACCACCGACGGGGTACTACGAGCAGTACTTC.

The V and J genes are TRBV7-8 and TRBJ2-7; 9 positions agree with TRBD1. Germline loops: CDR1 SGHVS, CDR2 FQNEAQ. The J segment lost 3 bases and the V segment lost 5 bases, leaving 2 bases of the junction unmatched. The CDR3 runs to 13 residues. For the CDR3, the DNA is TGTGCCAGCAGCGTGACAGGGGGCTACGAGCAGTACTTC. Amino acid sequence: CASSVTGGYEQYF.

This chain connects TRBV7-9 to TRBJ2-3, with D tentatively TRBD1 or TRBD2 (6 bases each). Germline V lookup: CDR1 SEHNR, CDR2 FQNEAQ (reference sequence). This CDR3 region has 16 residues. Trimming left V 0 bases short and J 8 bases short, with 18 bases between. In DNA form, the CDR3 reads TGTGCCAGCAGCTTAGCCGACCGGAGGGGGTGGGGTACGCAGTATTTT. This gives the protein CASSLADRRGWGTQYF.

This clone was detected only a few times. The chain is built from TRBV4-2 and TRBJ1-1; possible D gene TRBD1, 5 bases. This CDR3 spans 14 amino acids. Trimming pared 2 bases from V and 1 base from J, leaving 8 bases between. Germline CDR1 reads LGHNA; CDR2 reads YNFKEQ. The CDR3 DNA is TGTGCCAGCAGCCAACTACAGGCGAACACTGAAGCTTTCTTT. Its translation is CASSQLQANTEAFF.

This clone was seen a few times. This chain joins TRBV27 and TRBJ1-6; 8 bases map to TRBD1. Germline CDR1 MNHEY, CDR2 SMNVEV (reference sequence). CDR3 length: 17 amino acids. The V gene end was trimmed by 2 bases and the J gene end by 4 bases; junction bases not matched to a gene: 7. CDR3 DNA: TGTGCCAGCAGTTTACTCCTCGACAGGGGTTATAATTCACCCCTCCACTTT. This sequence encodes CASSLLLDRGYNSPLHF.

Here the CDR3 DNA reads TGTGCCAGCAGCTTCTTTCGGGGGGCCTTCACAGATACGCAGTATTTT. Translated: CASSFFRGAFTDTQYF. This rearrangement joins TRBV5-4 to TRBJ2-3; tentative D call: TRBD2 (7 bases). Trimming stripped 2 bases from V and 2 bases from J, with 15 bases between. Germline CDR1 SGHNT, CDR2 YYREEE (reference sequence). The CDR3 covers 16 residues.

The chain carries TRBV5-1 and TRBJ2-5; D is unresolved. With the DNA end fitting TRBJ2-7 better, the J assignment may be wrong. The germline CDR1 and CDR2 sequences are SGHRS and YFSETQ. CDR3 length: 13 residues. The CDR3 DNA follows: TGCGCCAGCAGCTTGGAGCCCTCAGACGAGCAGTACTTC. It encodes CASSLEPSDEQYF.

This chain uses TRBV28 with TRBJ1-1; TRBD1 might be the D (6 bases). The CDR3 has 15 residues. Germline values: CDR1 MDHEN, CDR2 SYDVKM. The V gene lost 2 bases and the J gene lost 4 bases, with 14 bases spanning the gap. The CDR3 loop reads CASSLGGGLGTEAFF. The CDR3 DNA follows: TGTGCCAGCAGTTTAGGAGGGGGGCTGGGCACTGAAGCTTTCTTT. The whole variable domain, filled in from reference TRBV28 and TRBJ1-1, reads DVKVTQSSRYLVKRTGEKVFLECVQDMDHENMFWYRQDPGLGLRLIYFSYDVKMKEKGDIPEGYSVSREKKERFSLILESASTNQTSMYLCASSLGGGLGTEAFFGQGTRLTVV.

The V call is TRBV18, the J call TRBJ1-2, with 7 bases matching TRBD1. CDR3 size: 14 residues. After removal of 3 bases from V and 6 bases from J, the junction contained 7 bases not matched to a gene. The V gene's germline CDR1 is KGHSH and CDR2 LQKENI. CDR3 sequence: CASSPPGTAHGYTF. The CDR3, as DNA: TGTGCCAGCTCACCCCCCGGGACAGCACATGGCTACACCTTC.

This chain connects TRBV5-4 to TRBJ2-2, with TRBD2 matching over 15 bases. CDR3 length equals 18 residues. Germline V gene data show CDR1 as SGHNT and CDR2 as YYREEE (reference sequence). V lost 0 bases to trimming and J lost 3 bases; unmatched junction nucleotides: 3. In DNA form, the CDR3 reads TGTGCCAGCAGCTTGGGGGGACTAGCGGGGGGTCACACCGGGGAGCTGTTTTTT. Amino acid sequence: CASSLGGLAGGHTGELFF.

A remark on this clone: The junction departs from the called germline gene at one end, perhaps through a read error. The J gene is TRBJ2-7, the V gene TRBV28; the D gene is possibly TRBD1 (6 bases). The germline V gene has CDR1 MDHEN and CDR2 SYDVKM. The CDR3 consists of 13 residues. CDR3: CASSNKVVQGWFF. The CDR3 DNA is TGTGCCAGCAGTAACAAGGTGGTGCAGGGGTGGTTCTTC.

The chain recombines TRBV6-1 with TRBJ2-3; possibly TRBD1 or TRBD2 for D (5 bases each). Trimming stripped 1 base from V and 5 bases from J, with 16 bases between. Germline values: CDR1 MNHNS, CDR2 SASEGT. This CDR3 has 16 amino acids. CDR3 residues: CASSEGTRGRVDTQYF. The CDR3 DNA is TGTGCCAGCAGTGAAGGAACGAGGGGAAGGGTAGATACGCAGTATTTT.

This clone has only one observation. This chain connects TRBV6-6 to TRBJ2-3; 9 nucleotides line up with TRBD1. This CDR3 comprises 16 residues. Germline V gene lookup returns CDR1 MNHNY and CDR2 SVGAGI (reference sequence). J was trimmed by 3 bases and V by 2 bases; bases with no gene match: 6. CDR3 protein: CASSYEGQGKTDTQYF. CDR3 DNA: TGTGCCAGCAGTTACGAAGGACAGGGGAAAACAGATACGCAGTATTTT.

The V gene is TRBV5-6, the J gene TRBJ2-5; 11 bases are shared with TRBD2. The DNA end is a closer match to TRBJ2-7, so the J assignment may be wrong. The CDR3 runs to 16 residues. Looked up from germline, CDR1 is SGHDT and CDR2 is YYEEEE. In nucleotides, the CDR3 is TGTGCCAGCAGCTTGGCCCGACTAGCGGGAAGGTACGAGCAGTACTTC. As protein: CASSLARLAGRYEQYF.

The rearrangement joins TRBV28 to TRBJ1-6, with TRBD1 as a possible D gene (5 bases). Trimming took off 9 bases at V and 6 bases at J, with 12 bases between the two ends. CDR3 length equals 13 residues. CDR1 and CDR2 from the germline V gene are MDHEN and SYDVKM. The CDR3 loop is CASERGPNSPLHF. The CDR3 DNA follows: TGTGCCAGTGAAAGGGGCCCTAATTCACCCCTCCACTTT.

This chain links TRBV5-1 with TRBJ1-4; no clear D gene. Between the trimmed V and J ends, which lost 5 bases and 4 bases, there was a span of 15 bases. This CDR3 region has 15 residues. Germline CDR1 is SGHRS and CDR2 is YFSETQ. The CDR3 sequence is CASRETTVVNEKLFF. For the CDR3, the DNA is TGCGCCAGCAGGGAAACGACGGTAGTTAATGAAAAACTGTTTTTT.

The chain combines TRBV11-2 with TRBJ1-6; D gene ambiguous. V lost 7 bases, J lost 5 bases, and 15 bases lay in between. This CDR3 contains 15 residues. From germline, CDR1 is SGHAT and CDR2 FQNNGV. CDR3 nucleotides: TGTGCCAGCACAGGAGTTCGCGGGGATAATTCACCCCTCCACTTT. Translation gives CASTGVRGDNSPLHF.

J is TRBJ2-3 and V is TRBV2, with no clear D. This CDR3 region has 13 residues. Per germline, CDR1 SNHLY and CDR2 FYNNEI. V shed 4 bases and J shed 4 bases, with 9 bases lying between them. The DNA of the CDR3 is TGTGCCAGCAGTGCTTTCAAAGCAGATACGCAGTATTTT. Translating it yields CASSAFKADTQYF.

The CDR3 here is CSVESATNEKLFF. CDR3 coding DNA: TGCAGCGTTGAAAGTGCAACTAATGAAAAACTGTTTTTT. This rearrangement joins TRBV29-1 to TRBJ1-4; no reliable D call. The CDR3 spans 13 residues. CDR1 is SQVTM and CDR2 is ANQGSEA in the germline V gene. Trimming shortened V by 2 bases and J by 0 bases, and 4 bases separated the two germline ends.

The genes are TRBV7-9 and TRBJ1-1; the D gene is possibly TRBD1 (6 bases). V lost 6 bases, J lost 8 bases, and 25 bases lay in between. The CDR3 extends over 16 amino acids. Germline CDR1 is SEHNR and CDR2 is FQNEAQ (reference sequence). The DNA of the CDR3 is TGTGCCAGCAGACCAGCGGCCGGGACATCGGCTCTGGAAGCTTTCTTT. This codes for CASRPAAGTSALEAFF. Complete variable domain (other parts from reference TRBV7-9 and TRBJ1-1): DTGVSQNPRHKITKRGQNVTFRCDPISEHNRLYWYRQTLGQGPEFLTYFQNEAQLEKSRLLSDRFSAERPKGSFSTLEIQRTEQGDSAMYLCASRPAAGTSALEAFFGQGTRLTVV.

This clone was seen only a few times. The chain is built from TRBV30 and TRBJ2-1; 8 nucleotides line up with TRBD1. Germline CDR1 and CDR2: GTSNPN and SVGIG (reference sequence). CDR3 length: 18 amino acids. J gave up 0 bases and V 3 bases, and 13 bases lay outside the gene matches. The CDR3 DNA reads TGTGCCTGGAGCGACCTACTCGGAGACAGGGGCTCCTACAATGAGCAGTTCTTC. The encoded protein is CAWSDLLGDRGSYNEQFF.